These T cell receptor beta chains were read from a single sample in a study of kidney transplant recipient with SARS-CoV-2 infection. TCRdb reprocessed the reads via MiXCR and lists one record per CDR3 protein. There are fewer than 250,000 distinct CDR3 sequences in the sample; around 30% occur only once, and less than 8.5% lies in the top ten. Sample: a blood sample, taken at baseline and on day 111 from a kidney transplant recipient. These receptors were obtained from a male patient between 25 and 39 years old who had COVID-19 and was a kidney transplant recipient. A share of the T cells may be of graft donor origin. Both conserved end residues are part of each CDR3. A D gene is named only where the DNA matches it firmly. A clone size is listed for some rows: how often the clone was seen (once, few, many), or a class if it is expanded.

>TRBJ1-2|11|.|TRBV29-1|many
TGCAGCGCCCCAACGGGGGGAGGCTACACCTTC
CSAPTGGGYTF
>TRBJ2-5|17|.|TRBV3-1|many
TGTGCCAGCAGCCGATTGGGTCCCATTTCTTTCTCTGAGACCCAGTACTTC
CASSRLGPISFSETQYF
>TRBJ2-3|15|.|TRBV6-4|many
TGTGCCAGCAGTGCCATTGGCGGTAGCACAGATACGCAGTATTTT
CASSAIGGSTDTQYF
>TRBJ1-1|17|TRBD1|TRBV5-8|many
TGTGCCAGCAGCTTGGATGGACAGGGGGTTCCGAACACTGAAGCTTTCTTT
CASSLDGQGVPNTEAFF
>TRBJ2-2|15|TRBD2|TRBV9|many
TGTGCCAGCAGCGCTACTAGCGGGAACACCGGGGAGCTGTTTTTT
CASSATSGNTGELFF
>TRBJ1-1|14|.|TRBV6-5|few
TGTGCCAGCAGTACAGGGCGGACATACACTGAAGCTTTCTTT
CASSTGRTYTEAFF
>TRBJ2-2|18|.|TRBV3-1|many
TGTGCCAGCAGCGAGGAGTGTCCCATTTCAGGCTTGACCGGGGAGCTGTTTTTT
CASSEECPISGLTGELFF
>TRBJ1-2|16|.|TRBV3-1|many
TGTGCCAGCAGCCCCCGTTGGGGGGGCCATGACTATGGCTACACCTTC
CASSPRWGGHDYGYTF
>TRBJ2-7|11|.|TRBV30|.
TGTGCCTGGAGCGCGACTCTGCGGCAGTGCTTC
CAWSATLRQCF
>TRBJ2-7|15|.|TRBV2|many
TGTGCCAGCCTTTTCACAGGGATTAGCTCCTACGAGCAGTACTTC
CASLFTGISSYEQYF
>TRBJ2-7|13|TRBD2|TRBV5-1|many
TGCGCCAGCAGTAGAGAGCGGGGCTACGAGCAGTACTTC
CASSRERGYEQYF
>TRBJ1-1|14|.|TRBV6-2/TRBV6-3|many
TGTGCCAGCAGTTACTCAAACAGGGACACTGAAGCTTTCTTT
CASSYSNRDTEAFF
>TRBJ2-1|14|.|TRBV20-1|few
TGCAGTGCTAATGACTTCACACACCTGAATGAGCAGTTCTTC
CSANDFTHLNEQFF
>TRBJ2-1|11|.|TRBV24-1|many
TGTGCCACCAGTCAGGGCGGCGGGCAGTTCTTC
CATSQGGGQFF
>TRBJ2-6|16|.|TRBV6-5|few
TGTGCCAGCAGTGAAGACGGAGGGTCTGGGGCCAACGTCCTGACTTTC
CASSEDGGSGANVLTF
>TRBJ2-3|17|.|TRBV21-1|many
TGTGCCAGCAGATCAGGTGTAGCTACAGTCATGCAAGATACGCAGTATTTT
CASRSGVATVMQDTQYF
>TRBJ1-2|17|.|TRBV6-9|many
TGTGCCAGCAGTCTTTTTTCGCCTTACGGAAAGACCTATGGCTACACCTTC
CASSLFSPYGKTYGYTF
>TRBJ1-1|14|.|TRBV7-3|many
TGTGCCAGCAGCTTAGGGGGTGAGGACACTGAAGCTTTCTTT
CASSLGGEDTEAFF
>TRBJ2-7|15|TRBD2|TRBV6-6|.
TGCGCCAGCAGTTACTCACCAGCGGGACCGTACGAGCAGTACTTC
CASSYSPAGPYEQYF
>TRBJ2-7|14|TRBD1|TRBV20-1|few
TGCAGTGCCCACACAGGGGCCATTCCATACGAGCAGTACTTC
CSAHTGAIPYEQYF
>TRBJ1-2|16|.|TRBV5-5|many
TGTGCCAGCCAGTTTAATGTCTCGCGAAAGACCTATGGCTACACCTTC
CASQFNVSRKTYGYTF
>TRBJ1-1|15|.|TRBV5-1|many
TGCGCCAGCAGCCGCGAAGAACAGGTGAACACTGAAGCTTTCTTT
CASSREEQVNTEAFF
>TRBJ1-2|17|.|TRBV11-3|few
TGTGCCAGCAGCTCGCCGCACGATCTCGGAAAGACCTATGGCTACACCTTC
CASSSPHDLGKTYGYTF
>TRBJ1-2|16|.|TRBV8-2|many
TGTGGCAGTTCTCTACGTGATAGCCGAAAGACCTATGGCTACACCTTC
CGSSLRDSRKTYGYTF
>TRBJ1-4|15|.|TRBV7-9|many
TGTGCCAGCAGCCCTAAGACAGATAGTAATGAAAAACTGTTTTTT
CASSPKTDSNEKLFF
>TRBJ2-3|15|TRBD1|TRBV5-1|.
TGCGCCAGCAGCCTCGGGACAGGGGGTCCAGATACGCAGTATTTT
CASSLGTGGPDTQYF
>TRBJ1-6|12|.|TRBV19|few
TGTGCCAGTAGTATCCGGAATTCACCCTTCCACTTT
CASSIRNSPFHF
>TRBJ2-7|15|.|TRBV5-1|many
TGCGCCAGCAGCTTGGGCTGGGGTAGCTCCTACGAGCAGTACTTC
CASSLGWGSSYEQYF
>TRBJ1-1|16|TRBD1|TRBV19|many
TGTGCCAGTAGGATGATGGGGGGACAGGGTCGGAAGAGAGCTTTCTTT
CASRMMGGQGRKRAFF
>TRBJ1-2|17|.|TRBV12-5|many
TGTGCTAGTGGTGCCCATCATTTGCAGGGAAAGACCTATGGCTACACCTTC
CASGAHHLQGKTYGYTF
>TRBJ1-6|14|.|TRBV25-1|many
TGTGCCAGCAGTGTCGGGACGTATAATTCACCCCTCCACTTT
CASSVGTYNSPLHF
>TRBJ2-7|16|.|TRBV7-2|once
TGTACCAGCAGCTTAGCCGTGGCGGGCCTTTGGTACGAGCAGTACTTC
CTSSLAVAGLWYEQYF
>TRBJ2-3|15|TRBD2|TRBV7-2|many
TGTGCCAGCAGCTTTAGGGCGGGAGAGGTAGATACGCAGTATTTT
CASSFRAGEVDTQYF
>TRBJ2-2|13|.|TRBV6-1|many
TGTGCCAGCAGTGAATACATGCGGGGGGAGCTGTTTTTT
CASSEYMRGELFF
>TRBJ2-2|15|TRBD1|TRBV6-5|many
TGTGCCAGCAGTTACGTGACAGGGGAAACCGGGGAGCTGTTTTTT
CASSYVTGETGELFF
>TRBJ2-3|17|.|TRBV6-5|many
TGTGCCAGCAGGGGACGCGGAGCGTGGGGCTGGGGAGATACGCAGTATTTT
CASRGRGAWGWGDTQYF
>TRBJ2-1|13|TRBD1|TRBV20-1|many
TGCAGTGCTAGGTCCCGAGGGGGCCATGAGCAGTTCTTC
CSARSRGGHEQFF
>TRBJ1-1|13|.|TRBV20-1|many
TGCAGTGCTAGTAGGGGGGTACGGAATGAAGCTTTCTTT
CSASRGVRNEAFF
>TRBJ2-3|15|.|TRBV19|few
TGTGCCAGTAGTATAGAAGTCAGTGGCAGGGATACGCAGTATTTT
CASSIEVSGRDTQYF
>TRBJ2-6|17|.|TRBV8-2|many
TGTGGCAGCGGCCAGAGGATAACACAAAGTCGGGCCAACGTCCTGACTTTC
CGSGQRITQSRANVLTF
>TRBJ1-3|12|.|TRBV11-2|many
TGTGCCAGCAGCTACCCTCGGAACACCATATATTTT
CASSYPRNTIYF
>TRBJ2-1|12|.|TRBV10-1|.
TGCGCCAGCAGTGAGTCGGGCAGGGGACAGTTCTTC
CASSESGRGQFF
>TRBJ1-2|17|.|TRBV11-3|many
TGTGCCAGCAGCATCCGGGCCGATCTCGGAAAGACCTATGGCTACACCTTC
CASSIRADLGKTYGYTF
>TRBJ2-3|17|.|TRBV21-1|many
TGTGCCAGCAGGGTCCTCTTAGCTACAGTCATGCAAGATACGCAGTATTTT
CASRVLLATVMQDTQYF
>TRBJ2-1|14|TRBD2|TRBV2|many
TGTGCCAGCAGTGGGTCTAGCGGCTACAATGAGCAGTTCTTC
CASSGSSGYNEQFF
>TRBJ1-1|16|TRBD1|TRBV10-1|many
TGCGCCAGCAGTGACCGGGACAGGGGGCGTTGGGCTGAAGCTTTCTTT
CASSDRDRGRWAEAFF
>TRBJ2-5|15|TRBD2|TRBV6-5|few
TGTGCCAGCAGTGGGACTAGCGGGGGGCAAGAGACCCAGTACTTC
CASSGTSGGQETQYF
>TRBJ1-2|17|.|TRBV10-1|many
TGCGCCAGCAGTCCGGCCACAAGATCGCGAAAGACCTATGGCTACACCTTC
CASSPATRSRKTYGYTF
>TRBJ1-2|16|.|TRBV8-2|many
TGTGGCAGTGTGCAGCTTGATAGCCGAAAGACCTATGGCTACACCTTC
CGSVQLDSRKTYGYTF
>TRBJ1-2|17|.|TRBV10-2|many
TGCGCCAGCAGTATTTTGCACACTTCTAGAAAGACCTATGGCTACACCTTC
CASSILHTSRKTYGYTF
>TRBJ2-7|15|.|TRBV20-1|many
TGCAGTGCGCCGCCGGAGCGCCTGCTGTGGCACGAGCAGTACTTC
CSAPPERLLWHEQYF
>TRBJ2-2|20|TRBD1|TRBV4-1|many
TGCGCCAGCAGCCAACCATACGGACAGGGCCGATTTGTATCCACCGGGGAGCTGTTTTTT
CASSQPYGQGRFVSTGELFF
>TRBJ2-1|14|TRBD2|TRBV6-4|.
TGTGCCAGCAGTGAGTCTAGCGGGGGGAATGAGCAGTTCTTC
CASSESSGGNEQFF
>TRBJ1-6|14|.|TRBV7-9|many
TGTGCAGCAAAGGGAGGGGCCTATAATTCACCCCTCCACTTT
CAAKGGAYNSPLHF
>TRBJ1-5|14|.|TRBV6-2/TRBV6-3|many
TGTGCCAGCAGTTGGGGAGTATCCAATCAGCCCCAGCATTTT
CASSWGVSNQPQHF
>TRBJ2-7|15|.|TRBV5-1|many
TGCGCCAGCAGCTTGGCGCGGCAGGCCGGCTACGAGCAGTACTTC
CASSLARQAGYEQYF
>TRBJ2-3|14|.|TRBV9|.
TGTGCCAGCAGCCAACCCGACAGAACAGATACGCAGTATTTT
CASSQPDRTDTQYF
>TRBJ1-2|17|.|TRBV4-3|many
TGCGCCAGCAGCATTCTAAAAGGACGTCGAAAGACCTATGGCTACACCTTC
CASSILKGRRKTYGYTF
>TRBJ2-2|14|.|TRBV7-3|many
TGTGCCAGCAGCTTACAAAGCGTCACCGGGGAGCTGTTTTTT
CASSLQSVTGELFF